This T cell receptor (beta chain) was documented in a study of blood T cell repertoires in COVID-19. The table came from immunoSEQ multiplex PCR; TCRdb's copy has only in-frame clones and leaves some out. The sample yields about 240,000 clones, 82% seen once. Germline CDR1 reads SNHLY; CDR2 reads FYNNEI. CDR3 length: 13 amino acids. The germline V and J ends were trimmed by 6 bases and 1 base, with 8 bases remaining between them. This clonotype was sampled from a woman aged 55 to 70 with active or convalescent COVID-19. V usage is TRBV2 and J usage is TRBJ2-3; tentatively, D is TRBD2 (5 bases). Input material: peripheral blood. CDR3 coding DNA: TGTGCCAGCAGCTTCGGGGGCACAGATACGCAGTATTTT. It specifies CASSFGGTDTQYF.